This entry lists 5 T cell receptor beta chains sequenced from one sample in a study of T cell repertoires in cytomegalovirus infection. TCRdb re-called the reads through MiXCR, storing one row per CDR3 protein. This table holds about 490,000 distinct CDR3 sequences, approximately 17% found once. Input material: CD8+ T cells from PBMCs. All receptors derive from a human donor in good health (CMV status not recorded). Some clones in this sample may be carry-over from other donors' samples.

This clonotype was counted a single time. The chain joins TRBV11-2 to TRBJ2-7; a weak D match, TRBD2 (7 bases). Germline CDR1 is SGHAT and CDR2 is FQNNGV. This CDR3 has 16 amino acids. The ends were cut back, 4 bases at V and 2 bases at J, with 18 bases in the middle. In nucleotides, the CDR3 is TGTGCCAGCAGCTCATGGGGGGGCGGGACTACCTACGAGCAGTACTTC. Translation gives CASSSWGGGTTYEQYF.

This clonotype occurred a few times. The chain recombines TRBV2 with TRBJ1-4; no clear D gene. V was cut by 3 bases and J by 0 bases, with 5 bases left in between. This CDR3 is built from 14 residues. Germline values: CDR1 SNHLY, CDR2 FYNNEI. This chain's CDR3 is CASSEQATNEKLFF. As DNA, the CDR3 is TGTGCCAGCAGTGAGCAGGCAACTAATGAAAAACTGTTTTTT. The full variable domain, with the rest looked up from reference TRBV2 and TRBJ1-4, is EPEVTQTPSHQVTQMGQEVILRCVPISNHLYFYWYRQILGQKVEFLVSFYNNEISEKSEIFDDQFSVERPDGSNFTLKIRSTKLEDSAMYFCASSEQATNEKLFFGSGTQLSVL.

This clonotype was seen repeatedly, ten times or more. The chain recombines TRBV6-1 with TRBJ1-4; D is possibly TRBD1 (5 bases). Germline V CDR1 and CDR2: MNHNS, SASEGT. The CDR3 is 19 amino acids. Trimming took 8 bases from V and 0 from J, leaving 25 bases between them. The CDR3 loop is CASDRPVGPTPATNEKLFF. CDR3 sequence (DNA): TGTGCCAGCGACCGGCCCGTGGGGCCGACACCCGCAACTAATGAAAAACTGTTTTTT.

This clonotype was detected a few times. The V and J genes are TRBV4-2 and TRBJ1-6; D unclear. The length of the CDR3 is 15 residues. Looked up from germline, CDR1 is LGHNA and CDR2 is YNFKEQ. Trimming left V 0 bases short and J 7 bases short, with 10 bases between. CDR3 coding DNA: TGTGCCAGCAGCCAAGATGCACAGAGGAATTCACCCCTCCACTTT. Amino acids: CASSQDAQRNSPLHF.

The chain links TRBV14 to TRBJ2-1, with 7 nucleotides matching TRBD2. The germline gives CDR1 SGHDN, CDR2 FVKESK. The CDR3 loop spans 15 amino acids. The ends lost 1 base at V and 8 bases at J; junction bases unmatched: 8. The CDR3 loop reads CASSQGVTSWDEQFF. The DNA of the CDR3 is TGTGCCAGCAGCCAAGGGGTGACTAGCTGGGATGAGCAGTTCTTC.